A selection of T cell receptor beta chains follows, all from one sample in a study of blood T cell repertoires in COVID-19. Only in-frame clones appear in the TCRdb table, and some are missing; sequencing was by immunoSEQ multiplex PCR. The sample carries around 95,000 clones, about nine tenths recorded once. Sequencing input: peripheral blood. These receptors all stem from a man aged 45-65 years with acute or convalescent COVID-19. Both conserved end residues are part of each CDR3. Each record gives: D gene, V gene, J gene, clone size, CDR3 protein, CDR3 DNA. D genes are given only for firm matches. A clone size is listed for some rows: how often the clone was seen (once, few, many), or a class if it is expanded.

d_call: -; v_call: TRBV27; j_call: TRBJ1-3; clone_size: -; cdr3_aa: CASWSWAGNTIYF; cdr3_nt: TGTGCCAGCTGGTCATGGGCCGGAAACACCATATATTTT
d_call: TRBD1; v_call: TRBV2; j_call: TRBJ1-3; clone_size: -; cdr3_aa: CASTRTGTGNTIYF; cdr3_nt: TGTGCCAGCACCCGGACAGGGACTGGAAACACCATATATTTT
d_call: -; v_call: TRBV19; j_call: TRBJ2-7; clone_size: -; cdr3_aa: CASSPSYSSYEQYF; cdr3_nt: TGTGCCAGTAGTCCCAGCTACAGCTCCTACGAGCAGTACTTC
d_call: -; v_call: TRBV18; j_call: TRBJ1-1; clone_size: once; cdr3_aa: CATSIQGNTEAFF; cdr3_nt: TGTGCCACTTCAATACAGGGGAACACTGAAGCTTTCTTT
d_call: TRBD1; v_call: TRBV27; j_call: TRBJ1-2; clone_size: -; cdr3_aa: CASGDRVGYGYTF; cdr3_nt: TGTGCCAGCGGGGACAGGGTTGGCTATGGCTACACCTTC
d_call: -; v_call: TRBV9; j_call: TRBJ1-1; clone_size: -; cdr3_aa: CASSALVGARAEAFF; cdr3_nt: TGTGCCAGCAGCGCCCTGGTTGGTGCGCGGGCTGAAGCTTTCTTT
d_call: TRBD2; v_call: TRBV30; j_call: TRBJ2-1; clone_size: -; cdr3_aa: CAWSVHSGGEQFF; cdr3_nt: TGTGCCTGGAGTGTTCATAGCGGGGGTGAGCAGTTCTTC
d_call: TRBD1; v_call: TRBV19; j_call: TRBJ1-1; clone_size: few; cdr3_aa: CASSQGGTGFSRSEAFF; cdr3_nt: TGTGCCAGTAGCCAAGGCGGGACAGGGTTCTCTAGGTCTGAAGCTTTCTTT
d_call: TRBD1; v_call: TRBV11-3; j_call: TRBJ2-2; clone_size: -; cdr3_aa: CASSLGRGHTGELFF; cdr3_nt: TGTGCCAGCAGCTTGGGCAGGGGGCATACCGGGGAGCTGTTTTTT
d_call: -; v_call: TRBV7-2; j_call: TRBJ2-5; clone_size: -; cdr3_aa: CASSSSRGAVETQYF; cdr3_nt: TGTGCCAGCAGCTCGTCACGCGGAGCGGTAGAGACCCAGTACTTC
d_call: -; v_call: TRBV7-2; j_call: TRBJ2-7; clone_size: -; cdr3_aa: CASSPQDNSYEQYF; cdr3_nt: TGTGCCAGCAGCCCGCAGGACAACTCCTACGAGCAGTACTTC
d_call: -; v_call: TRBV29-1; j_call: TRBJ1-2; clone_size: -; cdr3_aa: CSASLAEGYTF; cdr3_nt: TGCAGCGCCTCGTTGGCGGAGGGCTACACCTTC
d_call: TRBD1; v_call: TRBV10-3; j_call: TRBJ1-1; clone_size: -; cdr3_aa: CAIRQGTLNTEAFF; cdr3_nt: TGTGCCATCCGACAGGGGACCCTGAACACTGAAGCTTTCTTT
d_call: -; v_call: TRBV19; j_call: TRBJ1-1; clone_size: -; cdr3_aa: CASIRRSMNTEAFF; cdr3_nt: TGTGCCAGTATTCGACGTAGCATGAACACTGAAGCTTTCTTT
d_call: TRBD2; v_call: TRBV11-2; j_call: TRBJ2-5; clone_size: -; cdr3_aa: CASSSPLAGTLQETQYF; cdr3_nt: TGTGCCAGCAGCTCCCCACTAGCGGGGACTCTCCAAGAGACCCAGTACTTC
d_call: -; v_call: TRBV30; j_call: TRBJ1-2; clone_size: -; cdr3_aa: CAWRQSPYGYTF; cdr3_nt: TGTGCCTGGAGGCAGTCCCCCTATGGCTACACCTTC
d_call: -; v_call: TRBV4-1; j_call: TRBJ2-1; clone_size: -; cdr3_aa: CASSQVMHTSYNEQFF; cdr3_nt: TGCGCCAGCAGCCAAGTTATGCACACCTCCTACAATGAGCAGTTCTTC
d_call: -; v_call: TRBV3-1/TRBV3-2; j_call: TRBJ1-4; clone_size: -; cdr3_aa: CASSETATNEKLFF; cdr3_nt: TGTGCCAGCAGCGAGACAGCAACTAATGAAAAACTGTTTTTT
d_call: -; v_call: TRBV21-1; j_call: TRBJ2-7; clone_size: -; cdr3_aa: CASSKATSGSYEQYF; cdr3_nt: TGTGCCAGCAGCAAAGCCACTAGCGGGAGCTACGAGCAGTACTTC
d_call: -; v_call: TRBV18; j_call: TRBJ2-2; clone_size: -; cdr3_aa: CASSPPIQGPNTGELFF; cdr3_nt: TGTGCCAGCTCACCACCGATTCAGGGGCCGAACACCGGGGAGCTGTTTTTT
d_call: -; v_call: TRBV20-1; j_call: TRBJ1-1; clone_size: -; cdr3_aa: CSASRTEAFF; cdr3_nt: TGCAGTGCTTCCCGGACAGAAGCTTTCTTT
d_call: TRBD2; v_call: TRBV10-3; j_call: TRBJ2-5; clone_size: -; cdr3_aa: CAISSAGDQETQYF; cdr3_nt: TGTGCCATCAGTAGCGCGGGGGACCAAGAGACCCAGTACTTC
d_call: TRBD2; v_call: TRBV7-8; j_call: TRBJ2-5; clone_size: -; cdr3_aa: CASSSHAGTSEGETQYF; cdr3_nt: TGTGCCAGCAGCTCCCATGCCGGGACTAGCGAGGGAGAGACCCAGTACTTC
d_call: TRBD2; v_call: TRBV5-1; j_call: TRBJ2-2; clone_size: few; cdr3_aa: CASSLSSAGTTGELFF; cdr3_nt: TGCGCCAGCAGCTTGTCTTCAGCGGGAACCACCGGGGAGCTGTTTTTT
d_call: TRBD2; v_call: TRBV30; j_call: TRBJ2-2; clone_size: -; cdr3_aa: CAWSRLAGATPNTGELFF; cdr3_nt: TGTGCCTGGAGTCGTCTAGCGGGAGCCACACCGAATACCGGGGAGCTGTTTTTT
d_call: -; v_call: TRBV28; j_call: TRBJ1-5; clone_size: -; cdr3_aa: CASSPSGQGGSNQPQHF; cdr3_nt: TGTGCCAGCAGTCCCTCTGGGCAGGGAGGTAGCAATCAGCCCCAGCATTTT
d_call: TRBD1; v_call: TRBV7-8; j_call: TRBJ1-5; clone_size: -; cdr3_aa: CASSLTRTGPQPQHF; cdr3_nt: TGTGCCAGCAGCTTAACTCGGACAGGGCCGCAGCCCCAGCATTTT
d_call: -; v_call: TRBV11-3; j_call: TRBJ2-2; clone_size: once; cdr3_aa: CASSRTRTGELFF; cdr3_nt: TGTGCCAGCAGCCGGACACGGACCGGGGAGCTGTTTTTT
d_call: -; v_call: TRBV12-3/TRBV12-4; j_call: TRBJ1-1; clone_size: -; cdr3_aa: CASRRSLTEAFF; cdr3_nt: TGTGCCAGCAGGAGGAGTTTGACTGAAGCTTTCTTT
d_call: -; v_call: TRBV30; j_call: TRBJ1-2; clone_size: once; cdr3_aa: CACHYNGYTF; cdr3_nt: TGTGCCTGCCATTACAATGGCTACACCTTC
d_call: -; v_call: TRBV27; j_call: TRBJ1-5; clone_size: -; cdr3_aa: CASSLAFNQPQHF; cdr3_nt: TGTGCCAGCAGTTTGGCATTTAATCAGCCCCAGCATTTT
d_call: -; v_call: TRBV4-1; j_call: TRBJ1-6; clone_size: -; cdr3_aa: CASSQRQGPDSPLHF; cdr3_nt: TGCGCCAGCAGCCAAAGGCAGGGTCCTGATTCACCCCTCCACTTT
d_call: -; v_call: TRBV7-9; j_call: TRBJ2-5; clone_size: few; cdr3_aa: CASSWGQHDQETQYF; cdr3_nt: TGTGCCAGCAGCTGGGGGCAGCACGACCAAGAGACCCAGTACTTC
d_call: TRBD1; v_call: TRBV19; j_call: TRBJ2-2; clone_size: -; cdr3_aa: CASSFTGVGAGELFF; cdr3_nt: TGTGCCAGTAGCTTCACAGGGGTTGGGGCCGGGGAGCTGTTTTTT
d_call: TRBD2; v_call: TRBV9; j_call: TRBJ2-3; clone_size: -; cdr3_aa: CASSVKGKTLAGTDTQYF; cdr3_nt: TGTGCCAGCAGCGTAAAGGGGAAGACACTAGCGGGCACAGATACGCAGTATTTT
d_call: TRBD1; v_call: TRBV18; j_call: TRBJ2-2; clone_size: -; cdr3_aa: CASSPRQGSNTGELFF; cdr3_nt: TGTGCCAGCTCACCAAGACAGGGGTCGAACACCGGGGAGCTGTTTTTT
d_call: -; v_call: TRBV2; j_call: TRBJ2-7; clone_size: -; cdr3_aa: CASSDRSYEQYF; cdr3_nt: TGTGCCAGCAGTGACAGATCCTACGAGCAGTACTTC
d_call: -; v_call: TRBV7-2; j_call: TRBJ1-3; clone_size: few; cdr3_aa: CASSGGGRAGFGNTIYF; cdr3_nt: TGTGCCAGCAGCGGGGGGGGAAGGGCAGGGTTTGGAAACACCATATATTTT
d_call: -; v_call: TRBV7-2; j_call: TRBJ2-2; clone_size: -; cdr3_aa: CASSLGRGRRELFF; cdr3_nt: TGTGCCAGCAGCTTAGGGAGGGGGCGCAGGGAGCTGTTTTTT
d_call: -; v_call: TRBV5-4; j_call: TRBJ2-3; clone_size: -; cdr3_aa: CASSLAGGSTDTQYF; cdr3_nt: TGTGCCAGCAGCTTGGCCGGGGGTAGCACAGATACGCAGTATTTT
d_call: -; v_call: TRBV11-2; j_call: TRBJ2-3; clone_size: -; cdr3_aa: CASSLGHLGTDTQYF; cdr3_nt: TGTGCCAGCAGCTTGGGACACCTGGGGACAGATACGCAGTATTTT
d_call: -; v_call: TRBV19; j_call: TRBJ2-7; clone_size: -; cdr3_aa: CASSEIAGSPAYEQYF; cdr3_nt: TGTGCCAGTAGTGAGATCGCGGGGTCACCAGCCTACGAGCAGTACTTC
d_call: TRBD1; v_call: TRBV5-4; j_call: TRBJ2-7; clone_size: -; cdr3_aa: CASSFGTGGGYEQYF; cdr3_nt: TGTGCCAGCAGCTTCGGGACAGGGGGCGGCTACGAGCAGTACTTC
d_call: -; v_call: TRBV21-1; j_call: TRBJ1-4; clone_size: -; cdr3_aa: CASSRTPRRERANEKLFF; cdr3_nt: TGTGCCAGCAGCAGAACACCCCGGAGAGAACGGGCTAATGAAAAACTGTTTTTT
d_call: TRBD1; v_call: TRBV2; j_call: TRBJ1-2; clone_size: once; cdr3_aa: CASSEEGQGYYGYTF; cdr3_nt: TGTGCCAGCAGTGAGGAGGGACAGGGGTACTATGGCTACACCTTC
d_call: TRBD1; v_call: TRBV10-3; j_call: TRBJ2-2; clone_size: -; cdr3_aa: CAIRGQYTGELFF; cdr3_nt: TGTGCCATCAGGGGACAGTACACCGGGGAGCTGTTTTTT
d_call: -; v_call: TRBV18; j_call: TRBJ1-1; clone_size: -; cdr3_aa: CASSPSGTSTREAFF; cdr3_nt: TGTGCCAGCTCACCATCCGGGACAAGCACCCGAGAAGCTTTCTTT
d_call: -; v_call: TRBV2; j_call: TRBJ2-1; clone_size: -; cdr3_aa: CASSVEVYNEQFF; cdr3_nt: TGTGCCAGCAGTGTTGAGGTTTACAATGAGCAGTTCTTC
d_call: TRBD2; v_call: TRBV5-1; j_call: TRBJ2-4; clone_size: -; cdr3_aa: CASSLVGASGSLGKNIQYF; cdr3_nt: TGCGCCAGCAGCTTGGTTGGGGCTAGCGGCTCCCTAGGGAAAAACATTCAGTACTTC